This entry lists 26 T cell receptor beta chains sequenced from one sample in a study of blood T cell repertoires in COVID-19. This table comes from immunoSEQ multiplex PCR, and its TCRdb copy is limited to in-frame clones, with some not included. Of 350,000 to 400,000 clones in the sample, about 88% were seen once. The sequencing input was PBMCs or T cells enriched from blood (not recorded which). The receptors here all came from a woman in her twenties or thirties who had recovered from COVID-19.

The rearrangement links TRBV3-1 (or the pseudogene TRBV3-2) to TRBJ2-7, with 11 bases lining up with TRBD1. Germline-derived CDR1 and CDR2 are LGHDT and YNNKEL (reference sequence). J gave up 7 bases and V 7 bases, and 6 bases lay outside the gene matches. There are 13 residues in the CDR3. CDR3 amino acids: CASKDRGLMEQYF. The CDR3 DNA follows: TGTGCCAGCAAGGACAGGGGGCTTATGGAGCAGTACTTC.

The chain is built from TRBV12-3 or TRBV12-4 and TRBJ1-1, with a possible D match to TRBD1 (5 bases). V lost 3 bases, J lost 5 bases, and 10 bases lay in between. The CDR3 is made up of 13 amino acids. Here the CDR3 reads CASSFGGYTEAFF. In nucleotides, the CDR3 is TGTGCCAGCAGTTTCGGGGGTTATACTGAAGCTTTCTTT.

This clone has just one count. The chain combines TRBV9 with TRBJ1-1, with TRBD1 identical over 9 bases. Germline V CDR1 and CDR2: SGDLS, YYNGEE. This CDR3 region has 15 residues. Losses at the gene ends were 4 bases for V and 1 base for J; bases not matched to a gene: 5. The CDR3 loop is CASSSTGGGNTEAFF. The CDR3 DNA sequence: TGTGCCAGCAGCTCCACAGGGGGCGGGAACACTGAAGCTTTCTTT.

The V and J genes are TRBV10-3 and TRBJ1-2, with 10 bases identical to TRBD1. Germline trimming cut 5 bases from V and 2 bases from J; bases unmatched to any gene: 5. CDR1 is ENHRY, CDR2 SYGVKD, per germline. The CDR3 loop spans 15 amino acids. The CDR3 loop is CAISIDRGQNYGYTF. For the CDR3, the DNA is TGTGCCATCAGTATCGACAGGGGGCAGAACTATGGCTACACCTTC.

The chain employs TRBV21-1 and TRBJ2-2; the table's D call of TRBD2 was not tested on the DNA. TRBV21-1 is assigned pseudogene status. This CDR3 has 18 residues. DNA for the CDR3: TGTGCCAGCAGCAAAGCGGCTAGCGGGACCGCGAACACCGGGGAGCTGTTTTTT. Its protein is CASSKAASGTANTGELFF.

The J gene is TRBJ2-1, the V gene TRBV27; D unresolved. This CDR3 comprises 14 residues. V lost 3 bases and J 1 base, leaving 7 bases between the germline ends. Germline loops: CDR1 MNHEY, CDR2 SMNVEV (reference sequence). The CDR3 loop is CASSLYRSYNEQFF. Here the CDR3 DNA reads TGTGCCAGCAGTTTGTACAGATCCTACAATGAGCAGTTCTTC.

V usage is TRBV6-5 and J usage is TRBJ1-6; D gene ambiguous. From germline, CDR1 is MNHEY and CDR2 SVGAGI. This CDR3 has 13 amino acids. Deletions cut 6 bases from V and 9 bases from J, with 12 bases between. The CDR3 nucleotides read TGTGCCAGCAGCGGACTATGGGGTTCACCCCTCCACTTT. This encodes CASSGLWGSPLHF.

V gene TRBV29-1 combines with J gene TRBJ2-1; 7 bases agree with TRBD2. Losses at the gene ends were 4 bases for V and 2 bases for J; bases not matched to a gene: 2. Germline-derived CDR1 and CDR2 are SQVTM and ANQGSEA. The length of the CDR3 is 13 residues. CDR3 loop: CSVASGTYNEQFF. CDR3 coding DNA: TGCAGCGTTGCTAGCGGCACCTACAATGAGCAGTTCTTC.

The chain is built from TRBV3-1 (or the pseudogene TRBV3-2) and TRBJ1-4; D might be TRBD1 (5 bases). The V gene's germline CDR1 is LGHDT and CDR2 YNNKEL (reference sequence). This CDR3 has 17 residues. V was clipped by 0 bases and J by 8 bases, with 19 bases between them. The CDR3 DNA reads as TGTGCCAGCAGCCAAGAGGAGACAGTCTCTGTGGAAGAAAAACTGTTTTTT. This translates into CASSQEETVSVEEKLFF.

The rearrangement links TRBV6-5 to TRBJ2-7, with 14 nucleotides matching TRBD2. The CDR3 consists of 15 residues. V dropped 5 bases and J dropped 5; count of bases not matched to a gene: 5. Germline V gene sequence: CDR1 MNHEY, CDR2 SVGAGI. The CDR3 sequence: CASSTRGLAGDEQYF. CDR3 in DNA: TGTGCCAGCAGTACTCGGGGACTAGCGGGAGACGAGCAGTACTTC.

This clone was seen a few times. This rearrangement joins TRBV19 to TRBJ1-4, with 7 bases aligning to TRBD1. Germline V CDR1 and CDR2: LNHDA, SQIVND (reference sequence). V shed 5 bases, J shed 5 bases, and the junction held 8 bases outside the gene matches. CDR3 length: 15 residues. In DNA form, the CDR3 reads TGTGCCAGTAGTGCCGACAGGGACGCAAATGAAAAACTGTTTTTT. Its protein product is CASSADRDANEKLFF.

The rearrangement uses TRBV7-9 and TRBJ2-6; D is uncertain. V lost 1 base and J lost 0, with 4 bases in between. Germline CDR1 is SEHNR and CDR2 is FQNEAQ (reference sequence). This CDR3 spans 15 amino acids. The CDR3 sequence: CASSLGSSGANVLTF. In DNA form, the CDR3 reads TGTGCCAGCAGCTTAGGGAGCTCTGGGGCCAACGTCCTGACTTTC.

The chain uses TRBV2 and TRBJ2-1; 8 nucleotides line up with TRBD2. Germline CDR1 and CDR2: SNHLY and FYNNEI. The CDR3 totals 16 residues. J was trimmed by 2 bases and V by 1 base; bases with no gene match: 4. The CDR3 is CASSEGAGGTYNEQFF. CDR3 nucleotide sequence: TGTGCCAGCAGTGAAGGGGCGGGAGGTACCTACAATGAGCAGTTCTTC.

This clone was found a few times. The chain uses TRBV28 and TRBJ1-1; D possibly corresponds to TRBD1 (5 bases). V gave up 8 bases and J gave up 4 bases, with 23 bases separating them. The CDR3 runs 16 residues. The germline CDR1 and CDR2 sequences are MDHEN and SYDVKM. CDR3 in DNA: TGTGCCAGCGCCGCCGGACGGGGCGGGGGATCCACTGAAGCTTTCTTT. Its protein product is CASAAGRGGGSTEAFF.

CDR3 coding DNA: TGCAGTGCTAGTATGACAGGGGGAGATTACAATGAGCAGTTCTTC. Translated: CSASMTGGDYNEQFF. The chain has TRBV20-1 and TRBJ2-1; 9 positions match TRBD1. The CDR3 is 15 residues long. Trimming cost V 3 bases and J 4 bases; bases outside gene matches: 7. Germline V gene data show CDR1 as DFQATT and CDR2 as SNEGSKA (reference sequence).

CDR3 DNA: TGCGCCAGCAGCCAAGACAGGACTAACTATGGCTACACCTTC. Translated: CASSQDRTNYGYTF. The chain joins TRBV4-1 to TRBJ1-2; D call uncertain. Germline V gives CDR1 MGHRA, CDR2 YSYEKL. V was shortened by 0 bases and J by 0 bases, with 5 bases between the two germline ends. The CDR3 covers 14 residues.

V and J are TRBV11-2 and TRBJ2-4; 10 nucleotides align to TRBD2. This CDR3 comprises 14 residues. Germline CDR1 is SGHAT and CDR2 is FQNNGV. V was pared by 3 bases and J by 7 bases, with 3 bases of the junction left unmatched. CDR3 in DNA: TGTGCCAGCAGCTTGGGGACTAGCGCGAACATTCAGTACTTC. As protein: CASSLGTSANIQYF.

The rearrangement links TRBV19 to TRBJ1-5, with D possibly TRBD1 on 6 matching bases. The CDR3 is 16 residues long. Germline V CDR1 and CDR2: LNHDA, SQIVND (reference sequence). V was clipped by 9 bases and J by 1 base, with 19 bases between them. Written as DNA, the CDR3 is TGTGCCAGCGCACCAAGGCAGGGGAGCAGCAATCAGCCCCAGCATTTT. Protein: CASAPRQGSSNQPQHF.

The chain carries TRBV13 and TRBJ2-7; 8 nucleotides line up with TRBD2. With V trimmed by 5 bases and J by 1 base, 4 bases remained unmatched. This CDR3 has 14 amino acids. Germline CDR1 reads PRHDT; CDR2 reads FYEKMQ (reference sequence). For the CDR3, the DNA is TGTGCCAGCAGCGTAGCGGGGTCTTCCTACGAGCAGTACTTC. This encodes CASSVAGSSYEQYF.

This clone was found a few times. V is TRBV30 and J is TRBJ1-5; 7 nucleotides line up with TRBD1. The ends lost 2 bases at V and 1 base at J; junction bases unmatched: 5. CDR1 is GTSNPN and CDR2 is SVGIG in the germline V gene (reference sequence). The CDR3 length is 15 residues. The CDR3 protein is CAWSRDRASNQPQHF. CDR3 in DNA: TGTGCCTGGAGTAGAGACAGGGCCAGCAATCAGCCCCAGCATTTT.

The chain combines TRBV7-9 with TRBJ2-1, with TRBD1 identical over 10 bases. This CDR3 has 17 amino acids. V shed 5 bases, J shed 8 bases, and the junction held 15 bases outside the gene matches. Germline CDR1 is SEHNR and CDR2 is FQNEAQ (reference sequence). The CDR3 coding sequence is TGTGCCAGCAGCCCGTACTCGACAGGGGGCGAGCTGGATGAGCAGTTCTTC. Amino acid sequence: CASSPYSTGGELDEQFF.

Remarks on this clone: The sample has other DNA sequences that encode this CDR3 too. V usage is TRBV15 and J usage is TRBJ1-5; tentatively, D is TRBD1 (6 bases). Between the trimmed V and J ends, which lost 5 bases and 1 base, there was a span of 9 bases. CDR3 length: 14 residues. The germline CDR1 and CDR2 sequences are LNHNV and YYDKDF (reference sequence). The CDR3 DNA follows: TGTGCCACCAGCGGCAGGGGAAGCAATCAGCCCCAGCATTTT. Amino acid sequence: CATSGRGSNQPQHF.

V gene TRBV5-6 combines with J gene TRBJ1-6; no reliable D call. This CDR3 region has 13 residues. V was pared by 1 base and J by 8 bases, with 7 bases between. CDR1 is SGHDT, CDR2 YYEEEE, per germline. Here the CDR3 DNA reads TGTGCCAGCAGCTTGAGAGGAGATTCACCCCTCCACTTT. This translates into CASSLRGDSPLHF. The full variable domain, its missing parts supplied by reference TRBV5-6 and TRBJ1-6, is DAGVTQSPTHLIKTRGQQVTLRCSPKSGHDTVSWYQQALGQGPQFIFQYYEEEERQRGNFPDRFSGHQFPNYSSELNVNALLLGDSALYLCASSLRGDSPLHFGNGTRLTVT.

This rearrangement joins TRBV3-1 (or the pseudogene TRBV3-2) to TRBJ2-1, with a tentative D call TRBD2 (5 bases). Germline-derived CDR1 and CDR2 are LGHDT and YNNKEL (reference sequence). CDR3 length: 13 residues. V lost 4 bases, J lost 4 bases, and 8 bases lay in between. Here the CDR3 reads CASSPRLYNEQFF. In DNA form, the CDR3 reads TGTGCCAGCAGCCCTCGACTATACAATGAGCAGTTCTTC.

This clone was detected only once. The V call is TRBV11-2, the J call TRBJ1-1, with D possibly matching TRBD1 (6 bases). Germline CDR1 reads SGHAT; CDR2 reads FQNNGV. V lost 0 bases to trimming and J lost 0 bases, with 11 bases between them. The CDR3 runs to 16 residues. CDR3 DNA: TGTGCCAGCAGCTTAGAATCACAGGGCCTGAACACTGAAGCTTTCTTT. Its protein product is CASSLESQGLNTEAFF.

This chain connects TRBV5-3 to TRBJ1-3, with a tentative D call TRBD1 (5 bases). TRBV5-3 is an ORF, with its function uncertain. The CDR3 totals 18 residues. The V end was cut by 0 bases, the J end by 2 bases, with 18 bases between. The CDR3: CARSLALVKFRAGNTIYF. CDR3 DNA: TGTGCCAGAAGCTTGGCCCTGGTGAAGTTCAGGGCTGGAAACACCATATATTTT.